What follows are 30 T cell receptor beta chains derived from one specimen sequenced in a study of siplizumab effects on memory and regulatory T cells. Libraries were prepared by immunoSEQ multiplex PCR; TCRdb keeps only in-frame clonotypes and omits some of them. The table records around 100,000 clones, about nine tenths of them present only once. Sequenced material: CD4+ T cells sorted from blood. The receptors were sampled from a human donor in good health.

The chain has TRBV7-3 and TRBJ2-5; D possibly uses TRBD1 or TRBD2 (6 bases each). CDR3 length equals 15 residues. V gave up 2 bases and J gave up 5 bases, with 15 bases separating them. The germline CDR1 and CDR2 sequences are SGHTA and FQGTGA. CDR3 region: CASSLLVGGFETQYF. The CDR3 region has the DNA TGTGCCAGCAGCTTACTGGTGGGGGGCTTCGAGACCCAGTACTTC. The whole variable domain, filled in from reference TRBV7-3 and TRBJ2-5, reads GAGVSQTPSNKVTEKGKYVELRCDPISGHTALYWYRQSLGQGPEFLIYFQGTGAADDSGLPNDRFFAVRPEGSVSTLKIQRTERGDSAVYLCASSLLVGGFETQYFGPGTRLLVL.

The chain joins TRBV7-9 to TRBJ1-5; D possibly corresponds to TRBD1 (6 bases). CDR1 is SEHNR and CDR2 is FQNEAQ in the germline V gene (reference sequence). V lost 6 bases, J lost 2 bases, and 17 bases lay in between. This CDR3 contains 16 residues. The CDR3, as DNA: TGTGCCAGCAGTCCCCCGGGGGCTTGGGGCAATCAGCCCCAGCATTTT. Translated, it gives CASSPPGAWGNQPQHF.

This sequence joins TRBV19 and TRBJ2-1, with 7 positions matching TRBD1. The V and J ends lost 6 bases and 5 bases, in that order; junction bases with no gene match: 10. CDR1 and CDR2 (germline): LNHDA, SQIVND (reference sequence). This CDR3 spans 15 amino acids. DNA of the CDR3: TGTGCCAGTAGACAGACAGGGAAGGGCCACAATGAGCAGTTCTTC. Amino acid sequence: CASRQTGKGHNEQFF.

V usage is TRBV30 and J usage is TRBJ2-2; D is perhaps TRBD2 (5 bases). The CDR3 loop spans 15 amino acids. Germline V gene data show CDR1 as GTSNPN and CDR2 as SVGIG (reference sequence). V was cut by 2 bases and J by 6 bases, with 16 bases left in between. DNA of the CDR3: TGTGCCTGGAGTTCGGGGTTGGGTGAGGCCGGGGAGCTGTTTTTT. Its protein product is CAWSSGLGEAGELFF.

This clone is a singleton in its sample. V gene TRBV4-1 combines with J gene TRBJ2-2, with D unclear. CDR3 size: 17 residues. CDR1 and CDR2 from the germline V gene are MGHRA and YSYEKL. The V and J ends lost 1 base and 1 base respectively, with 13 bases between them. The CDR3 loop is CASSQVYRYGNTGELFF. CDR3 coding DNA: TGCGCCAGCAGCCAAGTCTATCGGTACGGGAACACCGGGGAGCTGTTTTTT.

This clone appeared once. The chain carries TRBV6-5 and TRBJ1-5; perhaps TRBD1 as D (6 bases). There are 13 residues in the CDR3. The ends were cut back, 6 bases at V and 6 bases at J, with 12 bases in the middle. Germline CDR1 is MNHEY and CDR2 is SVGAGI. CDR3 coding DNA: TGTGCCAGCAGCCCAAGGGGGGGTCAGCCCCAGCATTTT. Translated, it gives CASSPRGGQPQHF.

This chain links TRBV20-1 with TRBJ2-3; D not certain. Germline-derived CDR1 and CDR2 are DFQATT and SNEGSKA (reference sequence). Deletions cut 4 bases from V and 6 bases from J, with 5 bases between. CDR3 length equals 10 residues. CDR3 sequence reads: CSAMTDTQYF. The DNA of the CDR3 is TGCAGTGCTATGACTGATACGCAGTATTTT.

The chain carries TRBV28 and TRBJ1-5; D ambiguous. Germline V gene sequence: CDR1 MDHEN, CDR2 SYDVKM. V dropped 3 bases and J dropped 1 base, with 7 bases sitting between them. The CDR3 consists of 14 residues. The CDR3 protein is CASSLAQSNQPQHF. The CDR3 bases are TGTGCCAGCAGTTTGGCTCAAAGCAATCAGCCCCAGCATTTT.

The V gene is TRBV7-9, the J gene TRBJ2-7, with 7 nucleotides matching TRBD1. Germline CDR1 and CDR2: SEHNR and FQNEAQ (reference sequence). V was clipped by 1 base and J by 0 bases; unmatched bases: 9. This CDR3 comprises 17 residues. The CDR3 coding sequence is TGTGCCAGCAGCTTAGGCTTAACAGGGGAGATCTCCTACGAGCAGTACTTC. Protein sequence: CASSLGLTGEISYEQYF.

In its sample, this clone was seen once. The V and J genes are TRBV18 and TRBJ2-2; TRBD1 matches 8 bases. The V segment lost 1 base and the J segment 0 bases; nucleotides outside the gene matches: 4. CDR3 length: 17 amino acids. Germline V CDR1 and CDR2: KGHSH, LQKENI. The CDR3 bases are TGTGCCAGCTCACCACGACAGGGGCCCTCGAACACCGGGGAGCTGTTTTTT. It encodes CASSPRQGPSNTGELFF.

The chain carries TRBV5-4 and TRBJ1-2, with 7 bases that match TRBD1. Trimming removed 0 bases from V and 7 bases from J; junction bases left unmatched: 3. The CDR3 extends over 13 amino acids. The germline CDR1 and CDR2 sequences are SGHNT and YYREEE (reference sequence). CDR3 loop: CASSLGQGSGYTF. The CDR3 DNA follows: TGTGCCAGCAGCTTGGGACAGGGCAGTGGCTACACCTTC. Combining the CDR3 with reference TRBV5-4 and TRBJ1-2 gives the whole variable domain ETGVTQSPTHLIKTRGQQVTLRCSSQSGHNTVSWYQQALGQGPQFIFQYYREEENGRGNFPPRFSGLQFPNYSSELNVNALELDDSALYLCASSLGQGSGYTFGSGTRLTVV.

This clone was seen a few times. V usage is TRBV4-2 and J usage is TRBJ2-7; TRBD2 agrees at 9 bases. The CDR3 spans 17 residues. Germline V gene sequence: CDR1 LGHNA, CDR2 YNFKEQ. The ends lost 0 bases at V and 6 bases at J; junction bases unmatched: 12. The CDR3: CASSQDLRLAGAGEQYF. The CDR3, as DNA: TGTGCCAGCAGCCAAGACCTCCGGTTAGCGGGGGCTGGCGAGCAGTACTTC.

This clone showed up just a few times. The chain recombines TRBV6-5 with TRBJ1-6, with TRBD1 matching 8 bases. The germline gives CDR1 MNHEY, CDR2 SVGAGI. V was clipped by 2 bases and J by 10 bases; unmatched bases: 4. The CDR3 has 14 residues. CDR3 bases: TGTGCCAGCAGTTACAGGACAGGGAACTCACCCCTCCACTTT. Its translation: CASSYRTGNSPLHF.

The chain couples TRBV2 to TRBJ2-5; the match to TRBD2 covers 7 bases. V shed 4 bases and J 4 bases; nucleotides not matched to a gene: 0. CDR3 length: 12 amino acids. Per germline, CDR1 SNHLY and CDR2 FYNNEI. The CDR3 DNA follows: TGTGCCAGCAGTGGGGGGGGAGAGACCCAGTACTTC. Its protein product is CASSGGGETQYF.

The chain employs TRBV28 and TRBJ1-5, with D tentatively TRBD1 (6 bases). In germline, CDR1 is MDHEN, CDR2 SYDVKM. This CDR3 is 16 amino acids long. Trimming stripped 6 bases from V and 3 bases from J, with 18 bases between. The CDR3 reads CASRPSGAGDNQPQHF. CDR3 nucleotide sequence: TGTGCCAGCAGGCCCTCGGGGGCAGGGGACAATCAGCCCCAGCATTTT.

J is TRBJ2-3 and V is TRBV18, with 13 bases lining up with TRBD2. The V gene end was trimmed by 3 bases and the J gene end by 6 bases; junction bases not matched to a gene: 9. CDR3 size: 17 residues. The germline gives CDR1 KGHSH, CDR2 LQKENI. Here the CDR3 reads CASSPLGLAGAPDTQYF. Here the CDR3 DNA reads TGTGCCAGCTCACCCCTCGGACTAGCGGGGGCCCCTGATACGCAGTATTTT. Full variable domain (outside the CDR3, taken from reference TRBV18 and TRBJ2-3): NAGVMQNPRHLVRRRGQEARLRCSPMKGHSHVYWYRQLPEEGLKFMVYLQKENIIDESGMPKERFSAEFPKEGPSILRIQQVVRGDSAAYFCASSPLGLAGAPDTQYFGPGTRLTVL.

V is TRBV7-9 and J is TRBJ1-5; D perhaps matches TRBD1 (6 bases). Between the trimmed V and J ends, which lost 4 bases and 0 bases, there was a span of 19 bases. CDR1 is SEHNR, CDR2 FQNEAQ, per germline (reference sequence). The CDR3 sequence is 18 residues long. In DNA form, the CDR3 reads TGTGCCAGCAGCTGGGGGGACGGGACACGATATAGCAATCAGCCCCAGCATTTT. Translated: CASSWGDGTRYSNQPQHF. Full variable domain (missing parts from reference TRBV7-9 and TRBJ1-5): DTGVSQNPRHKITKRGQNVTFRCDPISEHNRLYWYRQTLGQGPEFLTYFQNEAQLEKSRLLSDRFSAERPKGSFSTLEIQRTEQGDSAMYLCASSWGDGTRYSNQPQHFGDGTRLSIL.

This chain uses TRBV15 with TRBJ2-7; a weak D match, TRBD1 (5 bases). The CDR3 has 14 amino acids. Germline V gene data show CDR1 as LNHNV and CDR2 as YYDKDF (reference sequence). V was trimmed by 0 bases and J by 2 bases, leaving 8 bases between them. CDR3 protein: CATSRDSGPYEQYF. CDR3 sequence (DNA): TGTGCCACCAGCAGAGATTCAGGGCCCTACGAGCAGTACTTC.

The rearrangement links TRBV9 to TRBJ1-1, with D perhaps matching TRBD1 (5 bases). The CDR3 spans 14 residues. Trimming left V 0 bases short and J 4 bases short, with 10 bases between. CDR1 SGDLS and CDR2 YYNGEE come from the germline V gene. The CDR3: CASSVVGQGTEAFF. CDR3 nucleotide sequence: TGTGCCAGCAGCGTAGTCGGGCAGGGCACTGAAGCTTTCTTT.

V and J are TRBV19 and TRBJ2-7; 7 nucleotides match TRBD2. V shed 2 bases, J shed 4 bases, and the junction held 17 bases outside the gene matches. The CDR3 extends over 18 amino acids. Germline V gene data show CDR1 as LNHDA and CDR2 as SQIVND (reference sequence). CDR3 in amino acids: CASSIRGVPTARIYEQYF. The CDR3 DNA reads TGTGCCAGTAGTATACGGGGGGTCCCGACAGCCCGGATTTACGAGCAGTACTTC.

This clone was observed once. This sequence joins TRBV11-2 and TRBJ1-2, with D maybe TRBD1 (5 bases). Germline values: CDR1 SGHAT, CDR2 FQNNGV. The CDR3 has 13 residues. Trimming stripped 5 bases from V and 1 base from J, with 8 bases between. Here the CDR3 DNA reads TGTGCCAGCAGCGAGGACATTAACTATGGCTACACCTTC. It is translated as CASSEDINYGYTF.

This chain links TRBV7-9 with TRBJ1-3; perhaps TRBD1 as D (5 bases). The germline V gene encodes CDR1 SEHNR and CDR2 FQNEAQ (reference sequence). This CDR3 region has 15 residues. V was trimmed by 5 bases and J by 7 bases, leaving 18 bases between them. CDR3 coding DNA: TGTGCCAGCAGCACCCGGGACGGCTTTTTGAACACCATATATTTT. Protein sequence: CASSTRDGFLNTIYF.

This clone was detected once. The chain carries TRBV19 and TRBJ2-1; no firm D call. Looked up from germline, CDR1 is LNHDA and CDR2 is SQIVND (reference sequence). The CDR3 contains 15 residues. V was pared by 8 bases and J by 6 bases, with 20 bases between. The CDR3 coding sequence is TGTGCCAGTCGCACAATTTCAGGCGCAAGCAATGAGCAGTTCTTC. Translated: CASRTISGASNEQFF.

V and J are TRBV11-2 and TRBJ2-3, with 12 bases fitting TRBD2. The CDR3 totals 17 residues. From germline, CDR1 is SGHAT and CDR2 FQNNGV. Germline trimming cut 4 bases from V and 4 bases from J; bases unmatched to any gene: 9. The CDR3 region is CASSSGGLAGRSDTQYF. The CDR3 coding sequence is TGTGCCAGCAGCTCCGGCGGACTAGCGGGGAGGTCAGATACGCAGTATTTT.

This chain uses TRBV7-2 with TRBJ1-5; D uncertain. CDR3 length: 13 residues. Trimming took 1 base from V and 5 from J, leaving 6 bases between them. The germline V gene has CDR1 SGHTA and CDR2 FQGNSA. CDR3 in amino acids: CASSLVQDQPQHF. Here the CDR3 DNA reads TGTGCCAGCAGCTTAGTCCAGGATCAGCCCCAGCATTTT.

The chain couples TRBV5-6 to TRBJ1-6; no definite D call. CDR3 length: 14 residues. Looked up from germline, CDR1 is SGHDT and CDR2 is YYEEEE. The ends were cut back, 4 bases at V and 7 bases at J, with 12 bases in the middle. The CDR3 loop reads CASSPISGNSPLHF. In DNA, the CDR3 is TGTGCCAGCAGCCCAATATCGGGGAATTCACCCCTCCACTTT.

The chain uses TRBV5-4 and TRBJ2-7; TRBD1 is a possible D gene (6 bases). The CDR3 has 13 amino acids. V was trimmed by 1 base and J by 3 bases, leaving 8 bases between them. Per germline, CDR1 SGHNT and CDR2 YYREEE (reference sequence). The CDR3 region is CASSLTGNYEQYF. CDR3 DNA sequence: TGTGCCAGCAGCTTGACAGGGAACTACGAGCAGTACTTC. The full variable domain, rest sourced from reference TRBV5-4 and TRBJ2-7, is ETGVTQSPTHLIKTRGQQVTLRCSSQSGHNTVSWYQQALGQGPQFIFQYYREEENGRGNFPPRFSGLQFPNYSSELNVNALELDDSALYLCASSLTGNYEQYFGPGTRLTVT.

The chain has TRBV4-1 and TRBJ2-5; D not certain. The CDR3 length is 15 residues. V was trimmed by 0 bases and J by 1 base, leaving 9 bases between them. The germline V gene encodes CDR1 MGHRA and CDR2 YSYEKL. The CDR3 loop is CASSQDTTIQETQYF. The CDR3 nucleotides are TGCGCCAGCAGCCAAGACACTACCATCCAAGAGACCCAGTACTTC.

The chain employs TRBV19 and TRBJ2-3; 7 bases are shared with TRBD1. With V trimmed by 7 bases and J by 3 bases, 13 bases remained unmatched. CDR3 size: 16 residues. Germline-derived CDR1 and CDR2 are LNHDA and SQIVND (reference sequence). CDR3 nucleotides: TGTGCCAGTACCCCTGACAGGGCTTTTTGGACAGATACGCAGTATTTT. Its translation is CASTPDRAFWTDTQYF.

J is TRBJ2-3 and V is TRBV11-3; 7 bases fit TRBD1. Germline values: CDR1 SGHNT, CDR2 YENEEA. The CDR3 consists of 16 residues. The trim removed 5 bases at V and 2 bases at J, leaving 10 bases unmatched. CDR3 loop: CASSPRTGITTDTQYF. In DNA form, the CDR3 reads TGTGCCAGCAGCCCCCGGACAGGTATAACCACAGATACGCAGTATTTT.